The clone carrying this TCR beta chain occurred a few times. The target antigen is unknown. The TCR beta CDR3 regions underwent amplification using RNA transcripts as the source. Carried out on the TCR CDR3, a first-round RT-PCR used the HTBI primer set. TCRdb re-called the multiplex PCR reads through MiXCR, storing one row per CDR3 protein. The table has some 400,000 distinct CDR3 sequences, approximately 13% seen once. With a duration under 2 months, the hyperthyroidism was newly diagnosed in patients aged 18 to 65. Cells are PBMCs isolated from 10 ml of fresh blood. This record belongs to a study of T cells in Graves' hyperthyroidism and ophthalmopathy. Study-wide results and limits: Blood also showed most of the thyroid clonotypes that were expanded above 0.001. The model identified upcoming ophthalmopathy a median approximately six months ahead of onset.

The CDR3 runs to 14 residues. Germline lookup yields CDR1 LNHNV and CDR2 YYDKDF (reference sequence). V was clipped by 3 bases and J by 0 bases, with 6 bases between them. The chain is built from TRBV15 and TRBJ1-5; unclear D gene. The receptor comes from a man aged 25-45 years with Graves' hyperthyroidism that later progressed to Graves' ophthalmopathy. The sample was blood. The CDR3 loop reads CATSSIDSNQPQHF. The CDR3 DNA follows: TGTGCCACCAGCAGTATAGATAGCAATCAGCCCCAGCATTTT.